Shown below are 3 T cell receptor beta chains from a single sample sequenced in a study of shared clonotypes between healthy human individuals. The repertoire was sequenced with immunoSEQ multiplex PCR; TCRdb's copy has only in-frame clones and lacks some. The sample includes millions of clones, approximately 90% of them seen just once. Sequenced material: naive CD4+ T cells sorted from blood. Subset meaning: CD45RA+ positively selected. The receptors were gathered from a man aged 18 to 35 in good health.

This chain connects TRBV19 to TRBJ2-2; D gene ambiguous. The CDR3 covers 16 residues. Germline values: CDR1 LNHDA, CDR2 SQIVND (reference sequence). V shed 4 bases and J shed 4 bases, with 16 bases lying between them. CDR3 sequence: CASSSRKAGFTGELFF. The CDR3 bases are TGTGCCAGTAGTAGTCGAAAAGCCGGTTTCACCGGGGAGCTGTTTTTT.

The gene calls are TRBV27 and TRBJ2-2; 7 bases are shared with TRBD2. The CDR3 contains 13 residues. Germline V gives CDR1 MNHEY, CDR2 SMNVEV (reference sequence). V lost 7 bases, J lost 7 bases, and 6 bases stayed unmatched. The DNA of the CDR3 is TGTGCCAGCAAGGGAAGGGAGGGCGGGGAGCTGTTTTTT. This encodes CASKGREGGELFF.

J is TRBJ2-1 and V is TRBV4-3, with 9 positions matching TRBD1. The ends lost 3 bases at V and 10 bases at J; junction bases unmatched: 13. The CDR3 is made up of 16 amino acids. CDR1 and CDR2 (germline): LGHNA, YSLEER. CDR3 residues: CASSHDLTGGFREQFF. CDR3 coding DNA: TGCGCCAGCAGCCATGACCTGACAGGGGGATTCAGGGAGCAGTTCTTC.